These T cell receptor beta chains were read from a single sample in a study of T cells after posttransplantation cyclophosphamide. Generated by immunoSEQ multiplex PCR, the TCRdb table keeps only in-frame clones and is missing some. The profile covers fewer than 15,000 clones, with around 2.1% appearing a single time and roughly a sixth taken by the ten largest. The sample was PBMCs, taken after allogeneic stem cell transplant with posttransplant cyclophosphamide. These receptors originate from a male patient in his 30s who received an allogeneic stem cell transplant from a related donor, was CMV-positive, and had no GVHD. The T cells may partly be graft donor cells. Both conserved end residues are part of each CDR3. The D gene is left open where the match is weak. Only some rows state a clone size, as once, few, many or a class for expanded clones.

>TRBV9|TRBD2|few|TRBJ2-7
TGTGCCAGCAGCCCCCGGACTAGCGGGGGGCTTGGCGAGCAGTACTTC
CASSPRTSGGLGEQYF
>TRBV28|-|few|TRBJ2-7
TGTGCCAGCAGTTTAACTATCGGCTACGAGCAGTACTTC
CASSLTIGYEQYF
>TRBV7-2|-|-|TRBJ2-5
TGTGCCAGCAGCCTCCAGGGAGGCGGTAGAGAGACCCAGTACTTC
CASSLQGGGRETQYF
>TRBV20-1|-|few|TRBJ1-4
TGCAGCGTACCGGGGGTTGAAAAACTGTTTTTT
CSVPGVEKLFF
>TRBV27|-|few|TRBJ2-5
TGTGCCAGCAGCGCACTACCTGGGGGGGCCTTAGAGACCCAGTACTTC
CASSALPGGALETQYF
>TRBV7-9|-|few|TRBJ1-2
TGTGCCAGCAGCCGGGTCCATGGCTACACCTTC
CASSRVHGYTF
>TRBV7-9|TRBD1|-|TRBJ1-1
TGTGCCAGCAGCTTACCTCAGGGGGTGGCTTTCTTT
CASSLPQGVAFF
>TRBV27|TRBD2|few|TRBJ2-1
TGTGCCAGCAGTTTCCTCCTAGCGGGGGGGCCTCGCGAGCAGTTCTTC
CASSFLLAGGPREQFF
>TRBV28|TRBD1|-|TRBJ2-1
TGTGCCAGCTATTCAGACGGGACAGGGATAGTCTATGAGCAGTTCTTC
CASYSDGTGIVYEQFF
>TRBV19|-|few|TRBJ2-7
TGTGCCAGTAGAAACAGGCCCATCTACGAGCAGTACTTC
CASRNRPIYEQYF
>TRBV28|-|few|TRBJ1-5
TGTGCCAGCAGCCGCGGGACCGTGGGCAATCAGCCCCAGCATTTT
CASSRGTVGNQPQHF
>TRBV11-2|-|large|TRBJ2-4
TGTGCCAGCAGAGGAATGAGACTCCAAAAAAACATTCAGTACTTC
CASRGMRLQKNIQYF
>TRBV18|TRBD1|few|TRBJ1-5
TGTGCCAGCACAAGGGACAGGGCCTTCAATCAGCCCCAGCATTTT
CASTRDRAFNQPQHF
>TRBV7-2|TRBD1|-|TRBJ1-6
TGTGCCAGCAGCCAGGGGACAGGGGGTCGTTCACCCCTCCACTTT
CASSQGTGGRSPLHF
>TRBV6-4|TRBD2|few|TRBJ2-1
TGTGCCAGCAGTGACGTGGCGGGGGTGTACAATGAGCAGTTCTTC
CASSDVAGVYNEQFF
>TRBV6-6|TRBD2|few|TRBJ2-1
TGTGCCAGCAGTCTCGAAGCGGGAGGCTACAATGAGCAGTTCTTC
CASSLEAGGYNEQFF